These T cell receptor beta chains were read from a single sample in a study of T cell responses to AZD1222 COVID-19 vaccine. The assay was immunoSEQ multiplex PCR, and TCRdb's table has in-frame clones only and misses some. The sample consists of approximately 120,000 clones, roughly 87% of them appearing once. Sequences were derived from peripheral blood, sampled on day 0 of MenACWY control vaccination. These receptors were collected from an adult in good health. The CDR3 runs from the conserved cysteine through the conserved F or W. D genes are given only for firm matches. For some rows the clone size is stated as once, few or many, or as a class when expanded; others skip it.

v_gene	abundance	len	j_gene	d_gene	CDR3aa	CDR3nt
TRBV6-2/TRBV6-3	-	12	TRBJ2-7	-	CASSQVAYEQYF	TGTGCCAGCAGTCAGGTCGCCTACGAGCAGTACTTC
TRBV4-2	-	15	TRBJ1-1	-	CASSQGGLKNTEAFF	TGTGCCAGCAGCCAAGGAGGGTTAAAGAACACTGAAGCTTTCTTT
TRBV7-2	few	15	TRBJ2-2	-	CASSTSGGGTGELFF	TGTGCCAGCAGCACAAGCGGAGGAGGGACCGGGGAGCTGTTTTTT
TRBV18	-	16	TRBJ2-2	TRBD2	CASSQSGTTETGELFF	TGTGCCAGCTCACAATCCGGGACTACAGAAACCGGGGAGCTGTTTTTT
TRBV28	-	15	TRBJ1-5	TRBD1	CASTDRGIGNQPQHF	TGTGCCAGCACCGACAGGGGTATTGGCAATCAGCCCCAGCATTTT
TRBV6-2/TRBV6-3	-	14	TRBJ1-5	TRBD1	CASSYTGTAQPQHF	TGTGCCAGCAGTTACACCGGGACAGCTCAGCCCCAGCATTTT
TRBV7-2	-	14	TRBJ1-2	-	CASTLSGRIYGYTF	TGTGCCAGCACCTTGAGCGGCAGGATCTATGGCTACACCTTC
TRBV4-2	-	14	TRBJ1-5	-	CASSQGTENQPQHF	TGTGCCAGCAGCCAGGGGACTGAAAATCAGCCCCAGCATTTT
TRBV5-4	-	12	TRBJ1-4	-	CASSVGSEKLFF	TGTGCCAGCAGCGTGGGATCAGAAAAACTGTTTTTT
TRBV7-3	once	13	TRBJ1-5	-	CASSWTANQPQHF	TGTGCCAGCAGCTGGACAGCTAATCAGCCCCAGCATTTT
TRBV28	-	16	TRBJ1-4	-	CASSYTIQGGEEKLFF	TGTGCCAGCAGTTATACGATACAGGGAGGGGAGGAAAAACTGTTTTTT
TRBV5-1	-	14	TRBJ1-4	-	CASSLGQAHEKLFF	TGCGCCAGCAGCTTGGGACAGGCCCATGAAAAACTGTTTTTT
TRBV5-1	-	14	TRBJ1-3	-	CASRTGPSGNTIYF	TGCGCCAGCCGGACGGGGCCCTCTGGAAACACCATATATTTT
TRBV2	-	16	TRBJ2-7	TRBD2	CASSRTSGRARYEQYF	TGTGCCAGCAGCCGGACTAGCGGGAGGGCCCGCTACGAGCAGTACTTC
TRBV6-5	-	15	TRBJ2-7	TRBD1	CASSYSGQGANEQYF	TGTGCCAGCAGTTACTCGGGACAGGGGGCAAACGAGCAGTACTTC
TRBV7-2	-	15	TRBJ2-2	-	CASSSGLSYTGELFF	TGTGCCAGCAGCTCCGGACTATCTTACACCGGGGAGCTGTTTTTT
TRBV4-1	-	13	TRBJ2-3	-	CASSQGDTDTQYF	TGCGCCAGCAGCCAAGGGGACACAGATACGCAGTATTTT
TRBV5-6	-	16	TRBJ1-2	TRBD1	CASSSPTGGWNYGYTF	TGTGCCAGCAGCAGTCCCACAGGGGGATGGAATTATGGCTACACCTTC
TRBV3-1/TRBV3-2	-	14	TRBJ1-1	TRBD1	CASSQGAHRGKAFF	TGTGCCAGCAGCCAAGGGGCCCACAGGGGAAAAGCTTTCTTT
TRBV19	-	16	TRBJ1-2	-	CASSIAPPLQNYGYTF	TGTGCCAGTAGTATAGCTCCGCCCCTGCAGAACTATGGCTACACCTTC
TRBV13	-	12	TRBJ2-2	-	CASSLERGELFF	TGTGCCAGCAGCTTAGAGCGGGGGGAGCTGTTTTTT
TRBV11-2	few	18	TRBJ2-4	-	CASSPSIWGARAKNIQYF	TGTGCCAGCAGCCCTTCTATATGGGGGGCAAGGGCCAAAAACATTCAGTACTTC
TRBV24-1	-	16	TRBJ2-7	TRBD1	CATSERTGLGTYEQYF	TGTGCCACCAGTGAGCGGACAGGGCTCGGTACCTACGAGCAGTACTTC